This is a list of T cell receptor beta chains from one sample in a study of T cells in Graves' hyperthyroidism and ophthalmopathy. TCRdb independently ran MiXCR on the multiplex PCR reads; one entry per CDR3 protein. The table has 700,000 or so distinct CDR3 sequences, about 14% seen once; the top ten hold approximately 12%. Sequenced: blood. The receptor source for this set is a woman between 45 and 65 years old with Graves' ophthalmopathy. Each CDR3 is given without its conserved first and last residue. A D gene is named only where the DNA matches it firmly. Not all rows give a size; the values are once, few, many and, for expanded clones, a class.

-,many,TRBV5-6,TRBJ1-1,ASSVNRRRNTEAF
-,-,TRBV5-1,TRBJ2-1,ASSFYICSARVYGPQGNEQF
TRBD2,many,TRBV20-1,TRBJ2-1,SARDPLAGYNEQF
TRBD2,many,TRBV30,TRBJ2-1,ACTSGKIYNEQF
TRBD1,many,TRBV5-1,TRBJ1-1,ASSLGRGGTEAF
TRBD2,many,TRBV5-1,TRBJ2-2,ASSIRAVAGNTGELF
-,few,TRBV25-1,TRBJ2-5,ASSALTVQETQY
TRBD2,many,TRBV13,TRBJ2-1,ASSEGLAGDEQF
-,many,TRBV5-1,TRBJ1-3,ASSLVAMGRSSAGNTIY
-,few,TRBV30,TRBJ2-7,AWSSGRGLYEQY
TRBD2,many,TRBV4-3,TRBJ2-7,ASSQDGTSAGYEQY
TRBD2,many,TRBV5-6,TRBJ2-1,ASSSWTSGNLPNNEQF
-,-,TRBV9,TRBJ1-3,ASTRGSSGNTIY
-,many,TRBV6-1,TRBJ1-5,ASSERTVSNQPQH
TRBD1,many,TRBV6-1,TRBJ1-2,ASSERTGGENGYT
TRBD2,many,TRBV6-1,TRBJ2-4,ASSRTTLAGVGKNIQY
-,many,TRBV18,TRBJ1-3,ASSPQENTIY
TRBD2,-,TRBV19,TRBJ2-2,ASKGLAGGGELF
-,-,TRBV5-1,TRBJ2-7,ASSLARLANDKQY
TRBD1,many,TRBV5-1,TRBJ1-2,ASSLGTGGLGYT
-,-,TRBV4-3,TRBJ2-2,ASSYYSPGQNTGELF
TRBD2,many,TRBV12-3/TRBV12-4,TRBJ2-1,ASSSPQTSGSYKGHEQF
-,few,TRBV9,TRBJ1-3,ASSEQQGGNTIY
-,-,TRBV20-1,TRBJ1-2,SARTDSYGYT
-,few,TRBV15,TRBJ2-2,ATSRATANTGELF
-,-,TRBV6-1,TRBJ1-5,ASSEWTVIGQPQH
-,many,TRBV18,TRBJ1-1,ASSPSLVRDTEAF
-,many,TRBV19,TRBJ1-1,ASSLVMRRDKAF
TRBD2,many,TRBV28,TRBJ2-1,ASSLFKLAGVAGEQF
-,many,TRBV12-3/TRBV12-4,TRBJ2-5,ASSFSTAVQETQY
TRBD2,-,TRBV24-1,TRBJ2-3,ATSRLAGGGSTDTQY
-,many,TRBV6-5,TRBJ2-7,ASSYPRGKGTYYEQY
-,many,TRBV6-1,TRBJ2-4,ASSVSGLAKNIQY
TRBD1,-,TRBV11-3,TRBJ1-2,ASSNGQGTYGYT
TRBD2,-,TRBV10-3,TRBJ2-3,AISDPTLAGESDTQY
-,-,TRBV19,TRBJ2-3,ASRDFGSSTDTQY
TRBD2,many,TRBV28,TRBJ2-7,ASSPRTSGRYEQY
TRBD1,many,TRBV6-2/TRBV6-3,TRBJ2-5,ASSYGKGGAWGETQY
-,many,TRBV7-8,TRBJ2-3,ASSLAVARGADTQY
-,many,TRBV20-1,TRBJ2-1,SAILALSSYNEQF
TRBD1,few,TRBV5-1,TRBJ1-1,ASSPSQGSHAEAF
TRBD1,many,TRBV30,TRBJ1-1,AWSLGQSNTEAF
TRBD2,few,TRBV5-1,TRBJ2-7,ASSPGLAGFSYEQY
-,many,TRBV28,TRBJ1-6,ASSLSGGVSSPLH
TRBD2,many,TRBV6-1,TRBJ2-7,ASKITARSGNIPNEQY
-,few,TRBV24-1,TRBJ2-1,ATSDGVRYNEQF
-,many,TRBV29-1,TRBJ2-1,STRTGSGTYNEQF
TRBD2,many,TRBV3-1,TRBJ2-1,ASSQEGLAGGPANNNEQF
-,many,TRBV12-3/TRBV12-4,TRBJ2-1,ASSLMEGVEQF
TRBD1,-,TRBV7-9,TRBJ2-1,ASSLQGDSSNEQF
-,-,TRBV11-3,TRBJ2-2,ASSLFGRRTGELF
-,many,TRBV24-1,TRBJ1-2,ATSVSEFYGYT
-,many,TRBV20-1,TRBJ1-2,SARDYRMDGYT
TRBD1,-,TRBV19,TRBJ1-5,ASSREGASDQPQH
-,many,TRBV5-8,TRBJ1-2,ASSRGGISYGYT
-,many,TRBV20-1,TRBJ2-7,SSNLGGYEQY
TRBD2,few,TRBV5-1,TRBJ2-7,ASSLGGLSTYEQY